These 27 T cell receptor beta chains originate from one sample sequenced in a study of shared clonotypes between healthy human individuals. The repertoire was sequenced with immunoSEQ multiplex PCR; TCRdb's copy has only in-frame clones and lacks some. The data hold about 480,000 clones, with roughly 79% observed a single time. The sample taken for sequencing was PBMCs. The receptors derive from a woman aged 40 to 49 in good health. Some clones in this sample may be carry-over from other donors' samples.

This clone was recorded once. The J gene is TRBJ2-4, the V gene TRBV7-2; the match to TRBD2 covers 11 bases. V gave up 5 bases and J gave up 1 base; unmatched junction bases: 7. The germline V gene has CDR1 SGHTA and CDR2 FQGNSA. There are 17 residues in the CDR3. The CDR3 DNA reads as TGTGCCAGCAGCGATATAGCGGGAGGGCCTGCCAAAAACATTCAGTACTTC. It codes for CASSDIAGGPAKNIQYF. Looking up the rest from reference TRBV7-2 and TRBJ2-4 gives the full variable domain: GAGVSQSPSNKVTEKGKDVELRCDPISGHTALYWYRQSLGQGLEFLIYFQGNSAPDKSGLPSDRFSAERTGGSVSTLTIQRTQQEDSAVYLCASSDIAGGPAKNIQYFGAGTRLSVL.

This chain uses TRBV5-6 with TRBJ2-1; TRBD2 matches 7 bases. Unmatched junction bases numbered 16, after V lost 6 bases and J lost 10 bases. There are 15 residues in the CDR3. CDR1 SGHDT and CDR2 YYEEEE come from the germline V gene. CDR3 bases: TGTGCCAGCAACTCCGCTTCCGCCAGCGGGGTCGAGCAGTTCTTC. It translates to CASNSASASGVEQFF.

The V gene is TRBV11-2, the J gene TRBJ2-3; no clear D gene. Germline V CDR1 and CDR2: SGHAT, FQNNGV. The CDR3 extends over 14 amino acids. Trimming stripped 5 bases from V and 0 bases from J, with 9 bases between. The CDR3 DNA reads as TGTGCCAGCAGCAATAGACCGAGCACAGATACGCAGTATTTT. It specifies CASSNRPSTDTQYF. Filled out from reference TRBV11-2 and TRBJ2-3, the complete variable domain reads EAGVAQSPRYKIIEKRQSVAFWCNPISGHATLYWYQQILGQGPKLLIQFQNNGVVDDSQLPKDRFSAERLKGVDSTLKIQPAKLEDSAVYLCASSNRPSTDTQYFGPGTRLTVL.

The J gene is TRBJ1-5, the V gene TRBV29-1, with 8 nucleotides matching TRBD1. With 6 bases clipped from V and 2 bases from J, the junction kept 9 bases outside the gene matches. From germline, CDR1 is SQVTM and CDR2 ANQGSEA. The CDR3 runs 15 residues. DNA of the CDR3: TGCAGCGTACAAATCCAGGGGGCTCGCAATCAGCCCCAGCATTTT. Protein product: CSVQIQGARNQPQHF.

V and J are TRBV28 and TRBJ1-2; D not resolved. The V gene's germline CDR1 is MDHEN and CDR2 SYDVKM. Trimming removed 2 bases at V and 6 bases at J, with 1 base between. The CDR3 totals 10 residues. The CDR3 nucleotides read TGTGCCAGCAGTTTACATGGCTACACCTTC. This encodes CASSLHGYTF.

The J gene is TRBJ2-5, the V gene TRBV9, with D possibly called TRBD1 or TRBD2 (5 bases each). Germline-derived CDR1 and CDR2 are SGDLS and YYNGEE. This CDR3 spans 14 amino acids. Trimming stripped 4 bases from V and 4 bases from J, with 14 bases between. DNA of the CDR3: TGTGCCAGCAGCCCCCGGGGCCGAGGAGAGACCCAGTACTTC. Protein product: CASSPRGRGETQYF.

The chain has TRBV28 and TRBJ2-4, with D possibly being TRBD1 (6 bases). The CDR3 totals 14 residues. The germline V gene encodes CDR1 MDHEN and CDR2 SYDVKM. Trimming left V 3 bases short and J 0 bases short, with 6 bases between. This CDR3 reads CASSLDRAKNIQYF. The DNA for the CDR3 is TGTGCCAGCAGTTTGGACAGAGCCAAAAACATTCAGTACTTC.

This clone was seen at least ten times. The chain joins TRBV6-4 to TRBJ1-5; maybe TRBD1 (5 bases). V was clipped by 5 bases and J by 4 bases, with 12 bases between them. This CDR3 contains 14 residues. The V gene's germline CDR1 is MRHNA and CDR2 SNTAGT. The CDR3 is CASSYGTENQPQHF. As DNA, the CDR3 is TGTGCCAGCAGTTACGGGACGGAGAATCAGCCCCAGCATTTT.

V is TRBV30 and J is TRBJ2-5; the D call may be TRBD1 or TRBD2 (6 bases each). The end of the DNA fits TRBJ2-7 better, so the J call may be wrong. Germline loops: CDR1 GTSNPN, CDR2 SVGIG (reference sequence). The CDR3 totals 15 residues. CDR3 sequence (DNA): TGTGCCTGGAGTGGGTCGGGGGCCTCACGGTACGAGCAGTACTTC. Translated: CAWSGSGASRYEQYF.

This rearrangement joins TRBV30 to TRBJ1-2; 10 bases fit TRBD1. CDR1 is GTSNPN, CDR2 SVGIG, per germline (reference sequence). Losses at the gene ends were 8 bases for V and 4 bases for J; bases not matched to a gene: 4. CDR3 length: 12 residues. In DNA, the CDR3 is TGTGCCGGACAGGGGGACCGCTATGGCTACACCTTC. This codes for CAGQGDRYGYTF.

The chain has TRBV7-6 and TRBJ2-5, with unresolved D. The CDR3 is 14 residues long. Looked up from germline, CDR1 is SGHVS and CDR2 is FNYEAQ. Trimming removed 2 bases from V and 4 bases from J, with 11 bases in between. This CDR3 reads CASSLLPAIETQYF. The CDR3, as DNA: TGTGCCAGCAGCTTACTACCTGCCATAGAGACCCAGTACTTC.

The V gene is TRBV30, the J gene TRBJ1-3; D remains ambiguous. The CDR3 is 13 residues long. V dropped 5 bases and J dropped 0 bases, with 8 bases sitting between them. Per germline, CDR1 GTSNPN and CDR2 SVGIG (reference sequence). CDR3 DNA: TGTGCCTGGGAGGTAAACTCTGGAAACACCATATATTTT. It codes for CAWEVNSGNTIYF.

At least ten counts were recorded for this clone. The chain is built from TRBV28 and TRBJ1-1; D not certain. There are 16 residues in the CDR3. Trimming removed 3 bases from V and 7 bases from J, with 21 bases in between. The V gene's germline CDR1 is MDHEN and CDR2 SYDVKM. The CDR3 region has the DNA TGTGCCAGCAGTTTTTCTGGCCGGCCTATGTCGTATGAAGCTTTCTTT. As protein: CASSFSGRPMSYEAFF.

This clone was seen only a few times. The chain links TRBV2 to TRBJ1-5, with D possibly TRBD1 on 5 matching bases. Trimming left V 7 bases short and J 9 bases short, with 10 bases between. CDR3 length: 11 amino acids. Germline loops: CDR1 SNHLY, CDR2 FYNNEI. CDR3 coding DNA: TGTGCCAGCACGGGGGGAGGGCCCCAGCATTTT. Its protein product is CASTGGGPQHF.

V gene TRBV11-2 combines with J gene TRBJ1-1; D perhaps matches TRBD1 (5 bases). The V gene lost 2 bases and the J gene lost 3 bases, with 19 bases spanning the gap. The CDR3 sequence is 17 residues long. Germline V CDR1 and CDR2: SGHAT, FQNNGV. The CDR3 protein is CASSLYLSGLGDTEAFF. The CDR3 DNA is TGTGCCAGCAGCTTATACCTCTCAGGGTTGGGCGACACTGAAGCTTTCTTT.

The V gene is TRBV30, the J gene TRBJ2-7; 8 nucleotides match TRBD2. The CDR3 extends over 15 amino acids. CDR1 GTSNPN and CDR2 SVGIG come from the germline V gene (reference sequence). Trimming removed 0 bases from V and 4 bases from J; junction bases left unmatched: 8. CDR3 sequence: CAWSVGGSGSYEQYF. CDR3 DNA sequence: TGTGCCTGGAGTGTAGGCGGGAGCGGGAGTTACGAGCAGTACTTC.

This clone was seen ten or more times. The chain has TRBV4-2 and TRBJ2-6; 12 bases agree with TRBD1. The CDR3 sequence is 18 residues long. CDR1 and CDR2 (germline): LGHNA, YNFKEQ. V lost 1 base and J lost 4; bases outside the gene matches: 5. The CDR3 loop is CASSQAGQGAAGANVLTF. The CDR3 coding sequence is TGTGCCAGCAGCCAAGCGGGACAGGGGGCGGCAGGGGCCAACGTCCTGACTTTC.

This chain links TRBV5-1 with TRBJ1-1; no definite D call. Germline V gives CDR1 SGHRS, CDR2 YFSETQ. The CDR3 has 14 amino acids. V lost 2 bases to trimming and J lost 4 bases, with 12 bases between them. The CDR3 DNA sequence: TGCGCCAGCAGCTTACATCGAGCCAGCACTGAAGCTTTCTTT. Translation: CASSLHRASTEAFF.

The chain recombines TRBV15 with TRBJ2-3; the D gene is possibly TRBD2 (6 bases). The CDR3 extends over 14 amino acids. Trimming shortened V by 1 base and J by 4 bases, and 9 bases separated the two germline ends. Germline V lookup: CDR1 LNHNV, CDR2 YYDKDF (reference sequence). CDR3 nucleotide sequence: TGTGCCACCAGCAGAGGGGGGGAGTCAGATACGCAGTATTTT. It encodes CATSRGGESDTQYF.

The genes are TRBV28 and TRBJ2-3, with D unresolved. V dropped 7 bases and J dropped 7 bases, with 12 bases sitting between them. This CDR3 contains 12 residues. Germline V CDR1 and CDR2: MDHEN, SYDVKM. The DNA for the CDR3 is TGTGCCAGCATGGAGACCCATCATACGCAGTATTTT. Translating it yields CASMETHHTQYF.

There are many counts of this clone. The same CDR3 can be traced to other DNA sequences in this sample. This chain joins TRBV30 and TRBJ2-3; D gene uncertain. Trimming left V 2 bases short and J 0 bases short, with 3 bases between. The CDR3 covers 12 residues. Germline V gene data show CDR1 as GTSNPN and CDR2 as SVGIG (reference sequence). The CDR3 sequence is CAWSSSTDTQYF. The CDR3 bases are TGTGCCTGGAGTTCTAGCACAGATACGCAGTATTTT.

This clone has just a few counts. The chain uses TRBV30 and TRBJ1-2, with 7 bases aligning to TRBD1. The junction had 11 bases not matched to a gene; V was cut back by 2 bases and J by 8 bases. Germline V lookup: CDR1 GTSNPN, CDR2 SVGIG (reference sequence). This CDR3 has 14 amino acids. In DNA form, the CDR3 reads TGTGCCTGGAGTACGTCACAGGGGATTTGGGGCTACACCTTC. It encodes CAWSTSQGIWGYTF.

The CDR3: CASSPSGTSKEQFF. CDR3 DNA sequence: TGTGCCAGCTCACCATCCGGGACTAGCAAAGAGCAGTTCTTC. The V gene is TRBV18, the J gene TRBJ2-1, with 9 bases that match TRBD2. Trimming removed 2 bases from V and 10 bases from J; junction bases left unmatched: 6. Germline V gives CDR1 KGHSH, CDR2 LQKENI. The CDR3 consists of 14 residues. Full variable domain (remainder filled in from reference TRBV18 and TRBJ2-1): NAGVMQNPRHLVRRRGQEARLRCSPMKGHSHVYWYRQLPEEGLKFMVYLQKENIIDESGMPKERFSAEFPKEGPSILRIQQVVRGDSAAYFCASSPSGTSKEQFFGPGTRLTVL.

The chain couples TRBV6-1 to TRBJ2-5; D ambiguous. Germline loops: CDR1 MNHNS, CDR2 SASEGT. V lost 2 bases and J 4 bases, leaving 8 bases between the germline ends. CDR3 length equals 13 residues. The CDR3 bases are TGTGCCAGCAGTGAATTGTGGGGAGAGACCCAGTACTTC. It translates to CASSELWGETQYF.

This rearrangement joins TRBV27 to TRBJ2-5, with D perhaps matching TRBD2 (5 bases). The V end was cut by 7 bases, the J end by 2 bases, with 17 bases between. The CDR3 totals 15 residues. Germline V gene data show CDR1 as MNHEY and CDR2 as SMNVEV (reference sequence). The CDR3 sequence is CASTFSRLRQETQYF. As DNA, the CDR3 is TGTGCCAGCACCTTCTCCCGACTAAGACAAGAGACCCAGTACTTC.

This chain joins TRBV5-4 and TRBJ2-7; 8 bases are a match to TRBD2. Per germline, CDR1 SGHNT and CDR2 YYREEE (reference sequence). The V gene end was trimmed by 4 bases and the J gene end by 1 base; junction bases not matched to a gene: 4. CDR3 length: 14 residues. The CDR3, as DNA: TGTGCCAGCAGCAAGCTAGCGGGTTCCTACGAGCAGTACTTC. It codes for CASSKLAGSYEQYF. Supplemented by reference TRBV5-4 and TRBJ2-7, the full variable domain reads ETGVTQSPTHLIKTRGQQVTLRCSSQSGHNTVSWYQQALGQGPQFIFQYYREEENGRGNFPPRFSGLQFPNYSSELNVNALELDDSALYLCASSKLAGSYEQYFGPGTRLTVT.

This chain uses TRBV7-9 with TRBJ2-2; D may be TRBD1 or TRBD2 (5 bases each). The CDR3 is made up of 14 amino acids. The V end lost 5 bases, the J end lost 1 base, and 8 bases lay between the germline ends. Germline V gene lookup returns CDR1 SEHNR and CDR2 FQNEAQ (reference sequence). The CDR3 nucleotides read TGTGCCAGCAGCCCGAGGGGGAACACCGGGGAGCTGTTTTTT. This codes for CASSPRGNTGELFF.